The text below deals with one TCR beta chain. Its specific antigen is unknown. Qualities for individual bases were not recorded, and no much larger clone is one base off. This entry is derived from a study of memory CD4+ T cells and cytomegalovirus serostatus (dated by TCRdb to the late 2010s). Study-wide context: The cohort comprised roughly 35 healthy Belgian adults, 9 CMV seropositive and 24 CMV seronegative. The study sequenced CD4+ memory TCRbeta repertoires of a Belgian cohort with known cytomegalovirus serostatus to replicate a published TCR-based CMV serostatus classifier. Study-level results and caveats: Among the roughly 160 previously reported CMV-associated TCRbeta sequences, approximately 70 showed up in the CD4+ memory repertoires, with each one found in between one and five individuals. Only CD4+CD45RO+ memory cells were sequenced, unlike the original study, which covered naive and memory CD4+ and CD8+ populations. The results were read as suggesting that the CMV-associated TCR signature is, for the most part, present in the CD4+ memory repertoire. On the Belgian cohort, the classifier built on the original framework reached a median bootstrapped AUC of roughly 0.94, with a 95% CI of 0.76-1.00. CMV serostatus prediction reached a median bootstrapped AUC of roughly 0.96 with the original framework and about 0.91 with a US-trained random forest.

Taken from the germline V gene, the CDR1 and CDR2 loops are SNHLY and FYNNEI. V drops 7 bases and J drops 6 bases, leaving 12 bases in between. The CDR3 measures 12 amino acids from cysteine to phenylalanine. The DNA shown is the 36-base CDR3, in frame from base 1. The Quick-DNA Microprep Kit was used to extract genomic DNA from the sorted cells. Amplification of TCRbeta DNA was done with the immunoSEQ hsTCRbeta kit, following the protocol from the manufacturer. An Illumina MiSeq instrument was used to sequence the TCRbeta libraries. Per the source publication's procedure: Removing out-of-frame sequences left some 2,200,000 distinct TCRbeta sequences, an average of around 67,000 per individual. Each individual was scored by the count of 150 or so previously reported CMV-associated TCRbeta sequences and the total productive distinct TCRbeta count. A beta-binomial model was reimplemented in Python, and random forests from scikit-learn, run with default parameters, were trained on data from the US cohort. Classifier performance on the Belgian cohort was reported as the median AUC with percentile confidence intervals calculated over 10,000 bootstrap iterations. Here the immuneACCESS table is served through TCRdb, limited to in-frame sequences with V and J called. Missing clones are a known gap in these copies; in checked studies unresolved V genes cover under half, and the rest lacks a known reason. V and J calls plus clone size are reproduced from that table; the DNA served to infer D and trimming. A total of some 52,000 clones appear in this sample, around 83% of them only once. The top ten constitute 1.5% to 2% of the sample.

Single viable CD3+CD4+CD8-CD45RO+ cells were sorted as memory CD4+ T cells on a FACSAria II. CMV serostatus was assessed using a Roche Elecsys assay, by which serum IgG against CMV pp150, pp28, p38 and p52 was detected. Following thawing, total CD4+ T cells were enriched through positive selection using CD4 magnetic microbeads. The samples came from a different study that was designed specifically to examine the CD4+ T cell memory repertoire. Peripheral blood mononuclear cells were isolated and cryopreserved according to standard operating procedures, and serum was stored at -80 degrees C. The staining relied on CD3-PerCP (BW264/56), CD4-APC (RPA-T4), CD45RO-PE (UCHT1) and CD8-Pacific Orange (3B5) antibodies, and Sytox blue was used to exclude non-viable cells.

The chain uses TRBV2 and TRBJ1-2, with the D gene too uncertain to name. Sequencing was carried out using memory CD4+ T cells from blood. The source is an adult in good health and CMV-seropositive. The bases read TGTGCCAGCACACAGCGGATTCATGGCTACACCTTC. It translates to CASTQRIHGYTF. The full variable domain, with segments outside the CDR3 supplied by the reference TRBV2 and TRBJ1-2 proteins, appears as EPEVTQTPSHQVTQMGQEVILRCVPISNHLYFYWYRQILGQKVEFLVSFYNNEISEKSEIFDDQFSVERPDGSNFTLKIRSTKLEDSAMYFCASTQRIHGYTFGSGTRLTVV.